The clone carrying this T cell receptor beta chain was seen only a few times. Other nucleotide sequences from this sample produce the same CDR3. Method: immunoSEQ multiplex PCR; TCRdb's copy keeps in-frame clones and lacks some. This sample has 3,500 or so clones, with roughly 90% found just once. The sample is drawn from a study of OX40 agonist ivuxolimab in advanced cancers. Looked up from germline, CDR1 is MNHNS and CDR2 is SASEGT. This CDR3 comprises 15 residues. The ends lost 1 base at V and 9 bases at J; junction bases unmatched: 11. The chain employs TRBV6-1 and TRBJ1-2; TRBD1 matches 7 bases. This clonotype was sampled from an adult with an advanced solid tumor such as melanoma, head and neck, liver or kidney cancer. The starting material was CD4+ or CD8+ T cells sorted from blood, obtained in a trial of the OX40 agonist ivuxolimab. As DNA, the CDR3 is TGTGCCAGCAGTGAAGAGGGGGACAGTCCTTTCCGCTACACCTTC. Encoded protein: CASSEEGDSPFRYTF.